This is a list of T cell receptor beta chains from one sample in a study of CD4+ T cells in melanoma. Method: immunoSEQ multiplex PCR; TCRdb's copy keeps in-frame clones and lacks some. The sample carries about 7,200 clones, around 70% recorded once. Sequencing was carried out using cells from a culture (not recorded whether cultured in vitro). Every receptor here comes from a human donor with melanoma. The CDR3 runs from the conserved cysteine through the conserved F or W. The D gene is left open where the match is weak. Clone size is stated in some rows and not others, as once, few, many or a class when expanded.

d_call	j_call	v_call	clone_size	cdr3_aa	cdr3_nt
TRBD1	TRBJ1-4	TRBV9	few	CASSLSDRGDEKLFF	TGTGCCAGCAGCCTATCGGACAGGGGTGATGAAAAACTGTTTTTT
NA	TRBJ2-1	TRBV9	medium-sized	CASSLTNREEDEQFF	TGTGCCAGCAGCTTAACCAACAGGGAAGAGGATGAGCAGTTCTTC
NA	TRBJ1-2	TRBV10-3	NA	CAIEDGGKGYGYTF	TGTGCCATCGAGGACGGAGGAAAAGGCTATGGCTACACCTTC
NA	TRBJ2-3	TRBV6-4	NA	CASSDQSTDTQYF	TGTGCCAGCAGTGACCAGTCCACAGATACGCAGTATTTT
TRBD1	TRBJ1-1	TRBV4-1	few	CASSQADRLSREAFF	TGCGCCAGCAGCCAAGCGGACAGGCTTTCCAGGGAAGCTTTCTTT
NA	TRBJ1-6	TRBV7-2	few	CASSLLPAGRDSPLHF	TGTGCCAGCAGCTTATTACCGGCAGGGCGGGATTCACCCCTCCACTTT
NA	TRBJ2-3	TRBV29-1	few	CSAITDGTNTQYF	TGCAGCGCAATAACGGACGGGACGAATACGCAGTATTTT
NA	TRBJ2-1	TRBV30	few	CAWNARRELYNEQFF	TGTGCCTGGAATGCCCGCCGGGAACTTTACAATGAGCAGTTCTTC
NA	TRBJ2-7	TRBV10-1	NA	CASSESRDRAYEQYF	TGCGCCAGCAGTGAGTCCCGCGACAGAGCCTACGAGCAGTACTTC
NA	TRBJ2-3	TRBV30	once	CAGRWGSGTDTQYF	TGTGCCGGCCGCTGGGGGTCCGGCACAGATACGCAGTATTTT
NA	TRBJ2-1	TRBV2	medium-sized	CASRTWTVRSYNEQFF	TGTGCCAGCAGGACCTGGACAGTTCGCTCCTACAATGAGCAGTTCTTC
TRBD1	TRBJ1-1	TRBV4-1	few	CASSLRTGNTEAFF	TGCGCCAGCAGCCTAAGGACAGGGAACACTGAAGCTTTCTTT
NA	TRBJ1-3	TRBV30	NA	CAWSEGGTGNTIYF	TGTGCCTGGAGTGAGGGGGGAACTGGAAACACCATATATTTT
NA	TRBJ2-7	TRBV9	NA	CASSADGAVINEQYF	TGTGCCAGCAGCGCAGACGGGGCCGTCATCAACGAGCAGTACTTC
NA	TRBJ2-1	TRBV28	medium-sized	CASSLSGLGGWGFRNEGKQFF	TGTGCCAGCAGTTTGTCGGGTCTAGGCGGGTGGGGGTTCAGGAATGAGGGTAAGCAGTTCTTC
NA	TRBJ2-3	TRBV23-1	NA	CASSQRVRVTDTQYF	TGCGCCAGCAGTCAAAGGGTTAGGGTGACAGATACGCAGTATTTT
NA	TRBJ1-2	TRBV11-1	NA	CASSFGDYGYTF	TGTGCCAGCAGCTTTGGGGATTATGGCTACACCTTC
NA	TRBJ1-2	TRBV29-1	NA	CSVEGGAGGYTF	TGCAGCGTTGAAGGGGGGGCTGGTGGCTACACCTTC
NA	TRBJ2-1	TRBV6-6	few	CASSPSPSEQFF	TGTGCCAGCAGTCCTTCCCCGTCTGAGCAGTTCTTC
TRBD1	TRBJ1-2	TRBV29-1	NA	CSVRQGTYGYTF	TGCAGCGTACGACAGGGGACGTATGGCTACACCTTC
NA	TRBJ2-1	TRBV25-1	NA	CASSEFAPDRWGEGQFF	TGTGCCAGCAGTGAATTTGCCCCCGACAGGTGGGGTGAGGGGCAGTTCTTC
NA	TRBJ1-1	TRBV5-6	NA	CASSPDSRSNTEAFF	TGTGCCAGCAGCCCGGACTCTCGATCGAACACTGAAGCTTTCTTT
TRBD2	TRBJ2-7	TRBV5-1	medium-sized	CASSDRTSSYEQYF	TGCGCCAGCAGCGACAGGACTAGCAGCTACGAGCAGTACTTC
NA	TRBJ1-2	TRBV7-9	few	CASRKDSNYGYTF	TGTGCCAGCAGGAAGGACAGTAACTATGGCTACACCTTC
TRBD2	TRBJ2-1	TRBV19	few	CASSTAAGGRFKQFF	TGTGCCAGTAGTACGGCAGCGGGGGGGCGGTTCAAGCAGTTCTTC
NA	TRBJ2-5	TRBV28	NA	CASSSGTPQETQYF	TGTGCCAGCAGTTCCGGGACACCGCAAGAGACCCAGTACTTC
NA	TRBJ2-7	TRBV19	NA	CATRGGASGEQYF	TGTGCCACAAGAGGGGGGGCCTCCGGCGAGCAGTACTTC
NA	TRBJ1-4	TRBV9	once	CASSAQVGANEKLFF	TGTGCCAGCAGCGCCCAAGTAGGGGCCAATGAAAAACTGTTTTTT
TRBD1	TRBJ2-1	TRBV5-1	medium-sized	CASSSGQGALNEQFF	TGCGCCAGCAGCTCGGGACAGGGGGCCTTAAATGAGCAGTTCTTC
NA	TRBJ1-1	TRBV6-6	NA	CASSFLGENTEAFF	TGTGCCAGCAGTTTTCTGGGCGAGAACACTGAAGCTTTCTTT
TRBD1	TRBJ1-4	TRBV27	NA	CATGPGQGIEKLFF	TGTGCCACCGGACCGGGACAGGGAATTGAAAAACTGTTTTTT
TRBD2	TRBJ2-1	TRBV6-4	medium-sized	CASSGRSLAGGYNEQFF	TGTGCCAGCAGTGGACGTAGCCTAGCGGGGGGGTACAATGAGCAGTTCTTC
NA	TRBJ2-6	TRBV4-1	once	CASSHPRGSTGANVLTF	TGCGCCAGCAGCCATCCTCGGGGCTCTACTGGGGCCAACGTCCTGACTTTC
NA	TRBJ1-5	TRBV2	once	CASSSNRGGNQPQHF	TGTGCCAGCAGTTCGAACAGAGGCGGGAATCAGCCCCAGCATTTT
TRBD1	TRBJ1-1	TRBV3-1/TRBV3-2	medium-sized	CASSPGQLNTEAFF	TGTGCCAGCAGCCCGGGACAGTTGAACACTGAAGCTTTCTTT
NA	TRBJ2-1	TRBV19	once	CASSIDDRFGSYNEQFF	TGTGCCAGTAGTATAGATGACCGCTTCGGCTCCTACAATGAGCAGTTCTTC
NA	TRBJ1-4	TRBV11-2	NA	CASSTVGYAVNEKLFF	TGTGCCAGCAGCACCGTGGGGTATGCCGTTAATGAAAAACTGTTTTTT
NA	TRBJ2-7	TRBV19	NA	CASGRLNPQYF	TGTGCCAGTGGGCGACTGAACCCCCAGTACTTC
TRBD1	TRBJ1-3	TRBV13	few	CASSWTGQGNTIYF	TGTGCCAGCAGCTGGACAGGGCAGGGAAACACCATATATTTT
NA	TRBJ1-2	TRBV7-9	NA	CASSFLGTELGYTF	TGTGCCAGCAGCTTTCTTGGGACGGAGCTTGGCTACACCTTC
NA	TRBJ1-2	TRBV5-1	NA	CASSQDRIYGYTF	TGCGCCAGCAGTCAAGACAGAATCTATGGCTACACCTTC
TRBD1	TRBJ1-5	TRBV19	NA	CASSIVDREDQPQHF	TGTGCCAGTAGTATAGTCGACAGGGAGGATCAGCCCCAGCATTTT
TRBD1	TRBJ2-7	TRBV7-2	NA	CASSLGQGLSYEQYF	TGTGCCAGCAGCTTAGGACAGGGGCTTTCCTACGAGCAGTACTTC
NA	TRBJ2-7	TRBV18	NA	CASSLGRRDEQYF	TGTGCCAGCTCACTGGGGAGGAGGGACGAGCAGTACTTC
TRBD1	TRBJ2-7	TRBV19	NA	CASSRTGGFYEQYF	TGTGCCAGTAGCCGGACAGGGGGCTTCTACGAGCAGTACTTC
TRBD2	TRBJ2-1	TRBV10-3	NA	CAISEFSGGAGNEQFF	TGTGCCATCAGTGAGTTTAGCGGGGGGGCCGGTAATGAGCAGTTCTTC
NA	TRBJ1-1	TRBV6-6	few	CASSRPMNTEAFF	TGTGCCAGCAGTAGACCGATGAACACTGAAGCTTTCTTT
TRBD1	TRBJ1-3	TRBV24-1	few	CATGRGLGNTIYF	TGTGCCACTGGCAGGGGGTTGGGAAACACCATATATTTT
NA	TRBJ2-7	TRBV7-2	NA	CAILLGYEQYF	TGTGCCATCCTCCTTGGCTACGAGCAGTACTTC
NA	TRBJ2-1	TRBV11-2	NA	CASSLNLAGYNEQFF	TGTGCCAGCAGCTTAAATCTGGCAGGCTACAATGAGCAGTTCTTC
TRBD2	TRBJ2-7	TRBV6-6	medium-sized	CASSPEGTISYEQYF	TGTGCCAGCAGCCCTGAGGGGACTATTTCCTACGAGCAGTACTTC
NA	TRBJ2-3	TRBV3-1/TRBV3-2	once	CASSPRGGSDTQYF	TGTGCCAGCAGCCCAAGAGGGGGTTCAGATACGCAGTATTTT
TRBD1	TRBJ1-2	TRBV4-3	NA	CASSRVGDSRVYGYTF	TGCGCCAGCAGCCGAGTTGGGGACAGCCGAGTCTATGGCTACACCTTC
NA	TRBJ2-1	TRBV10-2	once	CASSEPRGLSSYNEQFF	TGCGCCAGCAGTGAGCCTCGGGGGTTGAGCTCCTACAATGAGCAGTTCTTC
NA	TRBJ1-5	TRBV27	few	CASRAGNQPQHF	TGTGCCAGCAGGGCAGGGAATCAGCCCCAGCATTTT